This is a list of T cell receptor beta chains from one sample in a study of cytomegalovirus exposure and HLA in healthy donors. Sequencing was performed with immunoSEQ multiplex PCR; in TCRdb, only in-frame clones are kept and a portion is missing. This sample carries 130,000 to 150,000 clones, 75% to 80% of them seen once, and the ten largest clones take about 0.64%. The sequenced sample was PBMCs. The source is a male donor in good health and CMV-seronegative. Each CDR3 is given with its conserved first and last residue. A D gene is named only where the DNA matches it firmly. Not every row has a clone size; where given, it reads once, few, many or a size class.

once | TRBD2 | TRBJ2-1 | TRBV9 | CASSAPKRGGLSYNEQFF | TGTGCCAGCAGCGCCCCTAAGCGGGGAGGCCTCTCCTACAATGAGCAGTTCTTC
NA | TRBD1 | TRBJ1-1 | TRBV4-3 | CASRGDRGAFF | TGCGCCAGCCGGGGGGACAGGGGAGCTTTCTTT
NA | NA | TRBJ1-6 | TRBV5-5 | CASSLPVQSALYNSPLHF | TGTGCCAGCAGCTTGCCCGTACAGAGTGCCCTTTATAATTCACCCCTCCACTTT
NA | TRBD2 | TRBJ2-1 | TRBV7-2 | CASSLGLAGGGYNEQFF | TGTGCCAGCAGCTTGGGACTAGCGGGGGGTGGTTACAATGAGCAGTTCTTC
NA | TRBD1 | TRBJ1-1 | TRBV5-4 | CASSLKRTGSVNTEAFF | TGTGCCAGCAGCTTAAAAAGGACAGGTTCAGTGAACACTGAAGCTTTCTTT
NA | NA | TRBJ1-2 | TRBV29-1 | CSVRTMGAHTF | TGCAGCGTACGAACCATGGGGGCCCACACCTTC
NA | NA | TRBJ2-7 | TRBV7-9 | CASSFWGGDEQYF | TGTGCCAGCAGCTTTTGGGGCGGGGACGAGCAGTACTTC
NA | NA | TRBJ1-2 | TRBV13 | CASSLGRGLGGYTF | TGTGCCAGCAGCTTAGGCCGGGGTTTGGGTGGCTACACCTTC
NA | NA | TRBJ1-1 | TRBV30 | CAWSVQEGTEAFF | TGTGCCTGGAGTGTACAGGAGGGCACTGAAGCTTTCTTT
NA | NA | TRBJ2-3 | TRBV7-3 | CASSLTSSGTDTQYF | TGTGCCAGCAGCTTGACTAGTTCGGGCACAGATACGCAGTATTTT
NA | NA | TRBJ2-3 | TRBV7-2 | CASSPWGGTDTQYF | TGTGCCAGCAGCCCGTGGGGGGGCACAGATACGCAGTATTTT
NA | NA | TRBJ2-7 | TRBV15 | CATSTDSEYEQYF | TGTGCCACCAGCACCGACAGTGAGTACGAGCAGTACTTC
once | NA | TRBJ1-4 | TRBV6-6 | CASRTGLATNEKLFF | TGTGCCAGCCGCACCGGGTTAGCAACTAATGAAAAACTGTTTTTT
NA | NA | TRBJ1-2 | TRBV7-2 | CASSLGPTYYGYTF | TGTGCCAGCAGCTTAGGGCCCACCTACTATGGCTACACCTTC
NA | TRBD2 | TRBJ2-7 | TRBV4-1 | CASSLRGGSYEQYF | TGCGCCAGCAGCCTTCGGGGGGGTTCCTACGAGCAGTACTTC
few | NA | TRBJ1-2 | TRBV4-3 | CASSQDPGDGYTF | TGCGCCAGCAGCCAAGATCCCGGGGATGGCTACACCTTC
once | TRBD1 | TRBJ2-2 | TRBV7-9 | CSSSLAAGTGRNTGELFF | TGTTCCAGCAGCTTAGCTGCCGGGACAGGGAGGAACACCGGGGAGCTGTTTTTT
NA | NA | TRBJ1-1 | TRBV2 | CASSQERNAFF | TGTGCCAGCTCTCAAGAGAGAAACGCTTTCTTT
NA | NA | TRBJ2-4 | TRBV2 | CASSEREFGDIQYF | TGTGCCAGCAGTGAACGGGAGTTTGGGGACATTCAGTACTTC
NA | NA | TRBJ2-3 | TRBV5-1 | CASSRQVNPTDTQYF | TGCGCCAGCAGCCGGCAGGTGAACCCCACAGATACGCAGTATTTT
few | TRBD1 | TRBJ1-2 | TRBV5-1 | CASSQWTGTNYGYTF | TGCGCCAGCAGCCAATGGACAGGGACTAACTATGGCTACACCTTC